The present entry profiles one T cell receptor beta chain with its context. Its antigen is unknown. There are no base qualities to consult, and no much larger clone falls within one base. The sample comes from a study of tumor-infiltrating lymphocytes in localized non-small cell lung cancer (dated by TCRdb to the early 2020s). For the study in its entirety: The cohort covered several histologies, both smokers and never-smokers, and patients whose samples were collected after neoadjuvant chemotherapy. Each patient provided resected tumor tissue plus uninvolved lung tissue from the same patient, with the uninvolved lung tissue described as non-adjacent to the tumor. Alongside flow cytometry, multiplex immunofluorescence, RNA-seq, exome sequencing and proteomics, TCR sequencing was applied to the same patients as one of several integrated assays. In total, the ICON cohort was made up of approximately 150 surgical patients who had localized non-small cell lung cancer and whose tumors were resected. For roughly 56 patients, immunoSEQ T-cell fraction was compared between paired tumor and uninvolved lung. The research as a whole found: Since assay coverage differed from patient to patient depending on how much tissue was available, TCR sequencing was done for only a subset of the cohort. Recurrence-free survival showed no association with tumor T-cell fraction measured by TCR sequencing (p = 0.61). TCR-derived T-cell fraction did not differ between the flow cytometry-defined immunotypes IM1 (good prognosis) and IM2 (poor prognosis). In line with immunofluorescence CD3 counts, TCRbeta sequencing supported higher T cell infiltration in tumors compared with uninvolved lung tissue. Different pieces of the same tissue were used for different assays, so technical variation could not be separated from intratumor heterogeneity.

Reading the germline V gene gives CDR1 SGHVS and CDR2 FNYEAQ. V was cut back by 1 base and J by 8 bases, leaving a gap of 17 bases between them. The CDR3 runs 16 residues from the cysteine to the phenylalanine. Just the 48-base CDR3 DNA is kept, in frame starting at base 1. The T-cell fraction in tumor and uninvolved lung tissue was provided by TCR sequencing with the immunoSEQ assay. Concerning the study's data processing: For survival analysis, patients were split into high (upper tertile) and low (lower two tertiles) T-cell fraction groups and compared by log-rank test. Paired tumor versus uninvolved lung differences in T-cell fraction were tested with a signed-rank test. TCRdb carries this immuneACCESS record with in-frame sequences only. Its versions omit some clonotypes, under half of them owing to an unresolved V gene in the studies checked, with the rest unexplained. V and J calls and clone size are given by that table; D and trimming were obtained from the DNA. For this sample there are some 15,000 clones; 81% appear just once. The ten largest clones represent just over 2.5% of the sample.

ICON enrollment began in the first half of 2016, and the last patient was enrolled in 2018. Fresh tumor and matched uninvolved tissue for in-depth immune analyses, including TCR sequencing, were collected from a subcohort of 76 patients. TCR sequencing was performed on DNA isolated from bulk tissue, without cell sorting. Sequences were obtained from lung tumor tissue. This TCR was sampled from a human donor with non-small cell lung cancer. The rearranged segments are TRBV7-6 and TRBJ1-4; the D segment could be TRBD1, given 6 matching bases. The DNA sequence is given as TGTGCCAGCAGCTTAGGCGTCGGGGGCGGTGGCGAAAAACTGTTTTTT. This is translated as CASSLGVGGGGEKLFF.